This T cell receptor (beta chain) was captured by sequencing in a study of blood T cell repertoires in COVID-19. The wider study: From the United States, Italy and Spain came samples of acute and convalescent COVID-19.

Those enrolled in Seattle joined during active infection and were followed longitudinally afterward. Some clones are missing from TCRdb's copy, which holds only in-frame ones; the method was immunoSEQ multiplex PCR. The table shows roughly 340,000 clones, with about 90% occurring only once. The sequence derives from a woman between 50 and 59 years old with COVID-19, enrolled during active disease. The specimen sequenced was peripheral blood.

CDR3: CASSGRGFYGKRESPYEQYF. For the CDR3, the DNA is TGCGCCAGCAGTGGGAGGGGCTTTTACGGGAAGCGGGAGTCCCCCTACGAGCAGTACTTC. The V gene is TRBV10-1, the J gene TRBJ2-7, with 8 bases matching TRBD2. There are 20 residues in the CDR3. V was pared by 4 bases and J by 2 bases, with 22 bases of the junction left unmatched. CDR1 is WNHNN and CDR2 is SYGVQD in the germline V gene (reference sequence).